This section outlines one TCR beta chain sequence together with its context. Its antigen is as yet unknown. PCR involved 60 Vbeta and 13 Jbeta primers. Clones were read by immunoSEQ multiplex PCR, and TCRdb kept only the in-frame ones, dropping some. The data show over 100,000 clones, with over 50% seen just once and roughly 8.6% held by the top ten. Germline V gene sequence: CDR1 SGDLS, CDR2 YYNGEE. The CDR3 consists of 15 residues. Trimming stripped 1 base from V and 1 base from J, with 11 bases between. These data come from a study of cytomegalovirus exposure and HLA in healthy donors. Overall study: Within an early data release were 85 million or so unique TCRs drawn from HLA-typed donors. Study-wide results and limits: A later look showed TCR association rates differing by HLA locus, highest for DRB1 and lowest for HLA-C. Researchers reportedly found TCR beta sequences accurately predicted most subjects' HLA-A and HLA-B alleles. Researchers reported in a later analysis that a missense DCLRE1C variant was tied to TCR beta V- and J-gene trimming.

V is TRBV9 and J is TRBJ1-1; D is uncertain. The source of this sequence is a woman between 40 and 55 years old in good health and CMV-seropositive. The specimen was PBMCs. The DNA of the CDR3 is TGTGCCAGCAGCGTACTTACTAGACAGAACACTGAAGCTTTCTTT. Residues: CASSVLTRQNTEAFF.